These 24 T cell receptor beta chains were all obtained from the same sample, sequenced in a study of early T cells in non-severe SARS-CoV-2 infection. TCRdb used MiXCR to reprocess the 5' RACE reads, holding one entry per CDR3 protein. The sample consists of about 90,000 distinct CDR3 sequences, about 12% of them appearing once. Sample: whole blood, taken at baseline. These receptors were collected from an adult who was a healthcare worker with PCR-confirmed SARS-CoV-2 infection or an uninfected control (not recorded which).

The genes are TRBV29-1 and TRBJ1-4; D remains ambiguous. Per the germline V gene, CDR1 is SQVTM and CDR2 is ANQGSEA. V lost 5 bases to trimming and J lost 0 bases, with 13 bases between them. There are 15 residues in the CDR3. CDR3 DNA sequence: TGCAGCGTTCCCGACCCGACTGCAACTAATGAAAAACTGTTTTTT. Residues: CSVPDPTATNEKLFF.

This clonotype was seen at least ten times. V is TRBV7-3 and J is TRBJ2-5; tentatively, D is TRBD1 or TRBD2 (6 bases each). Per germline, CDR1 SGHTA and CDR2 FQGTGA. Trimming removed 5 bases from V and 3 bases from J, with 13 bases in between. The CDR3 is 14 residues long. The CDR3 loop reads CASSVEGGKETQYF. The CDR3 region has the DNA TGTGCCAGCAGCGTCGAGGGGGGCAAAGAGACCCAGTACTTC.

This clonotype was counted ten times or more. The chain has TRBV28 and TRBJ2-7; a possible D gene is TRBD1 (6 bases). CDR1 is MDHEN, CDR2 SYDVKM, per germline. CDR3 length: 12 amino acids. V was cut by 5 bases and J by 3 bases, with 8 bases left in between. This CDR3 reads CASSPRGYEQYF. For the CDR3, the DNA is TGTGCCAGCAGTCCCAGGGGCTACGAGCAGTACTTC.

This clonotype was seen ten or more times. This chain links TRBV11-2 with TRBJ2-3; maybe TRBD2 (5 bases). V was pared by 6 bases and J by 0 bases, with 13 bases between. CDR3 length equals 15 residues. CDR1 is SGHAT and CDR2 is FQNNGV in the germline V gene. The CDR3 nucleotides read TGTGCCAGCAGGAGGAGCGGAGCTAGCACAGATACGCAGTATTTT. Its translation: CASRRSGASTDTQYF.

This clonotype was found a few times. The chain recombines TRBV10-3 with TRBJ2-5; D ambiguous. CDR3 size: 12 residues. Per germline, CDR1 ENHRY and CDR2 SYGVKD. The V and J ends lost 4 bases and 2 bases respectively, with 5 bases between them. CDR3 DNA: TGTGCCATCAGTGCCCAGCAAGAGACCCAGTACTTC. Translation: CAISAQQETQYF.

This clonotype showed up many times. This sequence joins TRBV6-6 and TRBJ2-7; maybe TRBD1 (5 bases). V was pared by 6 bases and J by 0 bases, with 12 bases between. The germline CDR1 and CDR2 sequences are MNHNY and SVGAGI (reference sequence). The CDR3 runs to 14 residues. CDR3 DNA: TGTGCCAGCAGCCCCCAGGGAAACTCCTACGAGCAGTACTTC. Its translation is CASSPQGNSYEQYF.

This clonotype has more than one count but fewer than ten. The chain couples TRBV4-1 to TRBJ2-1, with TRBD1 as a possible D gene (5 bases). Trimming pared 1 base from V and 4 bases from J, leaving 11 bases between. The CDR3 covers 15 residues. CDR1 MGHRA and CDR2 YSYEKL come from the germline V gene. The CDR3 nucleotides are TGCGCCAGCAGCCAAGTTGTTGGGGCGTACAATGAGCAGTTCTTC. As protein: CASSQVVGAYNEQFF.

This clonotype showed up just a few times. The chain couples TRBV10-3 to TRBJ2-5; TRBD1 or TRBD2 may be the D gene (5 bases each). The germline V and J ends were trimmed by 6 bases and 4 bases, with 18 bases remaining between them. CDR1 is ENHRY and CDR2 is SYGVKD in the germline V gene. CDR3 length: 15 amino acids. The DNA of the CDR3 is TGTGCCATCAGCGGGGCTATCAGCCTCCGAGAGACCCAGTACTTC. It encodes CAISGAISLRETQYF.

This clonotype was found a few times. This chain links TRBV7-8 with TRBJ1-6; D uncertain. Trimming stripped 3 bases from V and 4 bases from J, with 10 bases between. This CDR3 has 15 amino acids. In germline, CDR1 is SGHVS, CDR2 FQNEAQ. The CDR3 loop reads CASSLVWEYNSPLHF. CDR3 nucleotide sequence: TGTGCCAGCAGCTTGGTTTGGGAATATAATTCACCCCTCCACTTT.

This rearrangement joins TRBV18 to TRBJ2-7; TRBD2 agrees at 8 bases. After removal of 0 bases from V and 2 bases from J, the junction contained 24 bases not matched to a gene. The germline CDR1 and CDR2 sequences are KGHSH and LQKENI. The CDR3 loop spans 22 amino acids. CDR3 sequence reads: CASSPPARAGVPSGWKPYEQYF. CDR3 DNA: TGTGCCAGCTCACCACCAGCCAGGGCCGGGGTCCCTAGCGGGTGGAAGCCCTACGAGCAGTACTTC.

This clonotype was recorded at least ten times. The chain combines TRBV27 with TRBJ1-5; D gene uncertain. The V end lost 5 bases, the J end lost 7 bases, and 18 bases lay between the germline ends. The CDR3 is 15 residues long. Germline V gene data show CDR1 as MNHEY and CDR2 as SMNVEV (reference sequence). The CDR3 region has the DNA TGTGCCAGCAGTACAAGGACGGGTTTACCCCAGCCCCAGCATTTT. Protein product: CASSTRTGLPQPQHF.

The rearrangement joins TRBV19 to TRBJ1-1; no firm D call. The V gene lost 5 bases and the J gene lost 3 bases, with 10 bases spanning the gap. The CDR3 extends over 13 amino acids. The germline gives CDR1 LNHDA, CDR2 SQIVND (reference sequence). CDR3 in amino acids: CASSPRVDTEAFF. The CDR3 DNA sequence: TGTGCCAGTAGTCCTCGGGTTGACACTGAAGCTTTCTTT.

This clonotype was recorded once. The chain is built from TRBV3-1 and TRBJ2-2, with 9 bases matching TRBD1. V lost 4 bases to trimming and J lost 7 bases; unmatched junction nucleotides: 4. The CDR3 totals 14 residues. Germline V gene sequence: CDR1 LGHDT, CDR2 YNNKEL (reference sequence). The CDR3 nucleotides are TGTGCCAGCAGCCGAGGACAGGGGATCGGGGAGCTGTTTTTT. Amino acids: CASSRGQGIGELFF. The whole variable domain, filled in from reference TRBV3-1 and TRBJ2-2, reads DTAVSQTPKYLVTQMGNDKSIKCEQNLGHDTMYWYKQDSKKFLKIMFSYNNKELIINETVPNRFSPKSPDKAHLNLHINSLELGDSAVYFCASSRGQGIGELFFGEGSRLTVL.

This clonotype was picked up many times. This chain uses TRBV27 with TRBJ1-2, with 7 nucleotides matching TRBD1. Germline values: CDR1 MNHEY, CDR2 SMNVEV (reference sequence). The junction had 7 bases not matched to a gene; V was cut back by 6 bases and J by 0 bases. The CDR3 covers 15 residues. CDR3: CASSPQGRSNYGYTF. In DNA, the CDR3 is TGTGCCAGCAGCCCACAGGGGAGGTCTAACTATGGCTACACCTTC.

This rearrangement joins TRBV15 to TRBJ2-2; D gene uncertain. The CDR3 covers 14 residues. CDR1 LNHNV and CDR2 YYDKDF come from the germline V gene (reference sequence). V dropped 1 base and J dropped 3 bases, with 6 bases sitting between them. CDR3 in amino acids: CATSRVGYTGELFF. The CDR3 nucleotides are TGTGCCACCAGCAGAGTAGGATACACCGGGGAGCTGTTTTTT.

The V gene is TRBV12-3 or TRBV12-4, the J gene TRBJ1-1, with a tentative D call TRBD1 (6 bases). The CDR3 is 15 residues long. V lost 4 bases and J lost 0, with 12 bases in between. CDR3 sequence reads: CASSSTDRLNTEAFF. The CDR3 bases are TGTGCCAGCAGTTCCACGGACAGACTGAACACTGAAGCTTTCTTT.

This clonotype was counted between two and nine times. The chain carries TRBV29-1 and TRBJ2-1; D gene uncertain. V was clipped by 3 bases and J by 7 bases, with 7 bases between them. This CDR3 contains 11 residues. Germline CDR1 is SQVTM and CDR2 is ANQGSEA. The CDR3 nucleotides are TGCAGCGTTGAGCCTCGGAATGAGCAGTTCTTC. This sequence encodes CSVEPRNEQFF.

V is TRBV12-3 or TRBV12-4 and J is TRBJ2-5, with D possibly being TRBD2 (5 bases). The CDR3 spans 15 residues. V gave up 2 bases and J gave up 5 bases, with 15 bases separating them. The CDR3 nucleotides are TGTGCCAGCAGTTTAAGCGGCCGAGGGCCGGAGACCCAGTACTTC. This gives the protein CASSLSGRGPETQYF.

This clonotype was observed a handful of times. This chain connects TRBV12-3 or TRBV12-4 to TRBJ2-4; the match to TRBD1 covers 8 bases. The CDR3 consists of 17 residues. Trimming removed 1 base from V and 3 bases from J; junction bases left unmatched: 8. The CDR3 spells CASSLDPGGVGKNIQYF. The CDR3 nucleotides read TGTGCCAGCAGTTTAGATCCAGGGGGCGTGGGCAAAAACATTCAGTACTTC.

This clonotype turned up a few times. The chain recombines TRBV18 with TRBJ2-1; D gene uncertain. Trimming took off 1 base at V and 5 bases at J, with 12 bases between the two ends. Germline V lookup: CDR1 KGHSH, CDR2 LQKENI. This CDR3 is built from 15 residues. CDR3 loop: CASSPLGPKNNEQFF. The DNA for the CDR3 is TGTGCCAGCTCACCACTCGGACCGAAAAACAATGAGCAGTTCTTC.

This clonotype was seen repeatedly, ten times or more. The chain recombines TRBV6-1 with TRBJ2-2; D unresolved. Trimming took 2 bases from V and 0 from J, leaving 10 bases between them. The germline V gene has CDR1 MNHNS and CDR2 SASEGT. CDR3 length: 16 residues. CDR3 nucleotides: TGTGCCAGCAGTGAAAGGATGGTGGCGAACACCGGGGAGCTGTTTTTT. Residues: CASSERMVANTGELFF.

This clonotype showed up many times. This chain links TRBV5-1 with TRBJ1-5; D is perhaps TRBD1 (5 bases). Per the germline V gene, CDR1 is SGHRS and CDR2 is YFSETQ. The CDR3 has 13 residues. Trimming cost V 6 bases and J 7 bases, with 14 bases left between them. The CDR3 loop reads CASTLGDGQPQHF. The CDR3 nucleotides read TGCGCCAGCACCCTAGGGGACGGACAGCCCCAGCATTTT.

CDR3 nucleotides: TGTGCCAGCAGTGCAATTACAGGGTCTGCCGGGGAACTGTTTTTT. This translates into CASSAITGSAGELFF. The V and J genes are TRBV25-1 and TRBJ1-4; D may be TRBD1 (6 bases). Germline CDR1 reads MGHDK; CDR2 reads SYGVNS. The CDR3 spans 15 residues. Trimming removed 4 bases at V and 12 bases at J, with 21 bases between.

The J gene is TRBJ2-7, the V gene TRBV4-1; tentative D call: TRBD1 (6 bases). This CDR3 has 17 residues. CDR1 is MGHRA and CDR2 is YSYEKL in the germline V gene. The V end lost 0 bases, the J end lost 0 bases, and 15 bases lay between the germline ends. The CDR3, as DNA: TGCGCCAGCAGCCAAGAAGGGGGAAACCTGGACTCCTACGAGCAGTACTTC. This sequence encodes CASSQEGGNLDSYEQYF.